These T cell receptor beta chains were read from a single sample in a study of cytomegalovirus exposure and HLA in healthy donors. Data came from immunoSEQ multiplex PCR; TCRdb stores just in-frame clones and leaves some out. The sample records roughly 13,000 clones, 60% to 70% being singletons. Sequencing was carried out using PBMCs. These TCRs come from a woman aged 50 to 60 in good health and CMV-seropositive. Each CDR3 is given with its conserved first and last residue. Fields, in order: D gene, clone size, V gene, J gene, CDR3 DNA, CDR3 protein. The D gene is left open where the match is weak. Clone size is stated in some rows and not others, as once, few, many or a class when expanded.

>TRBD2|NA|TRBV29-1|TRBJ2-3
TGCAGCGTTGATGGACTAGCGGGGTCCACAGATACGCAGTATTTT
CSVDGLAGSTDTQYF
>TRBD1|NA|TRBV6-5|TRBJ1-2
TGTGCCACGAACTCAGGGGGCGCGTCTGGCTACACCTTC
CATNSGGASGYTF
>NA|few|TRBV7-6|TRBJ2-7
TGTGCCAGCAGCTTGGCTGGCCCTGGCGAGCAGTACTTC
CASSLAGPGEQYF
>NA|few|TRBV6-5|TRBJ1-4
TGTGCCAGCAGTCCGACAGCAACTAATGAAAAACTGTTTTTT
CASSPTATNEKLFF
>TRBD1|NA|TRBV6-6|TRBJ1-1
TGTGCCAGCAGCCGCGACAGGGATGCTGAAGCTTTCTTT
CASSRDRDAEAFF
>NA|NA|TRBV4-1|TRBJ2-6
TGCGCCAGCAGCCACACAGGGCTTGGGGCCAACGTCCTGACTTTC
CASSHTGLGANVLTF
>NA|NA|TRBV6-5|TRBJ1-5
TGTGCCAGCAGTTACAACAGTGGAAAGCCCCAGCATTTT
CASSYNSGKPQHF
>TRBD1|few|TRBV30|TRBJ1-1
TGTGCCTGGACCGATACAGGGGACACTGAAGCTTTCTTT
CAWTDTGDTEAFF
>NA|NA|TRBV6-5|TRBJ1-1
TGTGCCAGCAGTTTTGGCCCGCACACTGAAGCTTTCTTT
CASSFGPHTEAFF
>TRBD1|NA|TRBV28|TRBJ1-5
TGTGCCAGCAGCGGGACAGGGGGTCAGAGGGCCCAGCATTTT
CASSGTGGQRAQHF
>NA|NA|TRBV6-5|TRBJ1-1
TGTGCCAGCAGACCAACTTGGAGGACGAACACTGAAGCTTTCTTT
CASRPTWRTNTEAFF
>NA|few|TRBV30|TRBJ1-3
TGTGCCTGGTGGACAGCTGGAAACACCATATATTTT
CAWWTAGNTIYF
>TRBD2|NA|TRBV10-3|TRBJ2-5
TGTGCCATCAGGGCCCCGGGACTAGCTCAAGAGACCCAGTACTTC
CAIRAPGLAQETQYF
>NA|few|TRBV6-1|TRBJ1-2
TGTGCCAGCAGCGCAGGCTTGAACTATGGCTACACCTTC
CASSAGLNYGYTF
>NA|NA|TRBV4-2|TRBJ1-2
TGTGCCAGCAGCCAAGAACCGGGGACTAACTATGGCTACACCTTC
CASSQEPGTNYGYTF
>TRBD1|few|TRBV9|TRBJ1-1
TGTGCCAGCAGCGTCGGACAGGGGAGCACTGAAGCTTTCTTT
CASSVGQGSTEAFF
>NA|NA|TRBV7-2|TRBJ2-7
TGTGCCAGCAGCTTAAGGAGGGGAGCCTACGAGCAGTACTTC
CASSLRRGAYEQYF
>TRBD2|NA|TRBV7-6|TRBJ2-1
TGTGCCAGCAGCTTACTAGCGGGTTCCTACAATGAGCAGTTCTTC
CASSLLAGSYNEQFF
>TRBD2|once|TRBV4-2|TRBJ2-3
TGTGCCAGCAGCCCCGGACTAGCGGGAGGTAGCACAGATACGCAGTATTTT
CASSPGLAGGSTDTQYF
>NA|few|TRBV5-1|TRBJ2-5
TGCGCCAGCAGTGCGGGGTCCGGGGAGACCCAGTACTTC
CASSAGSGETQYF
>NA|NA|TRBV6-5|TRBJ1-3
TGTGCCAGCAGCCGAGTGTCCCCCTCTGGAAACACCATATATTTT
CASSRVSPSGNTIYF
>TRBD2|NA|TRBV14|TRBJ2-5
TGTGCCAGCAGCCAGCAGACTAGCGGGAGGACCCAGTACTTC
CASSQQTSGRTQYF
>NA|NA|TRBV7-7|TRBJ2-5
TGTGCTAGCAGCTTATCAGGGGCTGAGACCCAGTACTTC
CASSLSGAETQYF
>NA|NA|TRBV6-5|TRBJ1-2
TGTGCCAGCAGGACGGGATGGCTCTATGGCTACACCTTC
CASRTGWLYGYTF
>NA|few|TRBV19|TRBJ1-3
TGTGCCAGTAGTTTTCCGGGACATCCCATATATTTT
CASSFPGHPIYF
>NA|few|TRBV6-5|TRBJ1-5
TGTGCCAGCAGTCATCGACAGGATAGCAATCAGCCCCAGCATTTT
CASSHRQDSNQPQHF
>NA|NA|TRBV11-2|TRBJ1-1
TGTGCCAGCAGCCCCGCCTTTGGGCTGAAAGCTTTCTTT
CASSPAFGLKAFF
>NA|NA|TRBV30|TRBJ2-7
TGTGCCTGGACTAGCCGGGTGGGCGAGCAGTACTTC
CAWTSRVGEQYF
>TRBD2|medium-sized|TRBV9|TRBJ2-3
TGTGCCAGCAGCGTGACTAGCTTTTCAGAGACGCAGTATTTT
CASSVTSFSETQYF
>NA|NA|TRBV19|TRBJ1-2
TGTGCCAGTAGTCCCCTAACAGGAAGTGGCTACACCTTC
CASSPLTGSGYTF
>TRBD2|NA|TRBV18|TRBJ2-7
TGTGCCAGCTCACGTGCGGGGGACTCCTACGAGCAGTACTTC
CASSRAGDSYEQYF
>NA|NA|TRBV25-1|TRBJ1-2
TGTGCCAACCAAGGGGACTGGGGCTACACCTTC
CANQGDWGYTF
>TRBD1|NA|TRBV4-2|TRBJ2-5
TGTGCCAGCAGCCAAGAGGGTCGGGACAGCCAAGAGACCCAGTACTTC
CASSQEGRDSQETQYF
>NA|few|TRBV29-1|TRBJ2-7
TGCATCTCCCTCTGCCCCGGCTACGAGCAGTACTTC
CISLCPGYEQYF
>TRBD2|NA|TRBV6-1|TRBJ2-7
TGTGCCAGCGGAGGGGCGGGAGTTCCCTACGAGCAGTACTTC
CASGGAGVPYEQYF
>NA|NA|TRBV6-5|TRBJ1-1
TGTGCCAGCAGTCGAGGCACTGAAGCTTTCTTT
CASSRGTEAFF
>TRBD1|NA|TRBV4-1|TRBJ1-2
TGCGCCAGCAGCCAAGATCTGACAGGGGGGGCTTATCGGTATGGCTACACCTTC
CASSQDLTGGAYRYGYTF
>NA|NA|TRBV7-2|TRBJ2-7
TGTGCCAGCAGCTCCTCTAGAGCCCGGTCATACGAGCAGTACTTC
CASSSSRARSYEQYF
>NA|NA|TRBV9|TRBJ1-5
TGTGCCAGCAGCGCCCAAGGAGGGCCGTATCAGCCCCAGCATTTT
CASSAQGGPYQPQHF
>NA|NA|TRBV4-3|TRBJ2-1
TGCGCCAGCAGCTTAGCGGTAGATTACTACAATGAGCAGTTCTTC
CASSLAVDYYNEQFF
>NA|NA|TRBV29-1|TRBJ2-7
TGCAGCGTTAGAACTACCTACGAGCAGTACTTC
CSVRTTYEQYF
>NA|NA|TRBV7-2|TRBJ2-7
TGTGCCAGCAGCCTGCTAGTGAACGAGCAGTACTTC
CASSLLVNEQYF
>NA|NA|TRBV6-5|TRBJ1-2
TGTGCCAGCATGCGGCAGGGCGATGGCTACACCTTC
CASMRQGDGYTF
>NA|NA|TRBV30|TRBJ2-1
TGTGCCTGGAGTCGCGAGAATGAGCAGTTCTTC
CAWSRENEQFF
>NA|NA|TRBV28|TRBJ1-2
TGTGCCAGCAGCTCGGCGACAGATTATGGCTACACCTTC
CASSSATDYGYTF
>TRBD2|NA|TRBV6-5|TRBJ2-3
TGTGCCACCGCGGCGGGAGGCCCCACAGATACGCAGTATTTT
CATAAGGPTDTQYF
>TRBD2|NA|TRBV29-1|TRBJ2-7
TGCAGCGTTGGGGTGCGGGAGTACGAGCAGTACTTC
CSVGVREYEQYF